Sequencing of this T cell receptor (beta chain) was carried out in a study of blood T cell repertoires in COVID-19. Study-wide background: Samples of COVID-19 (acute and convalescent) were obtained from the United States, Italy and Spain. Sample material is recorded as cDNA or gDNA derived from T cells, B-cell-depleted T cells, or PBMCs.

This CDR3 contains 15 residues. Germline V gene lookup returns CDR1 SGDLS and CDR2 YYNGEE. V lost 4 bases, J lost 0 bases, and 11 bases lay in between. As processed by the authors: The assay estimated nucleated cells by amplifying reference gene primers. Sequencing used immunoSEQ multiplex PCR; TCRdb keeps in-frame clones, though not all of them. Clone size and V and J calls were adopted from that table, with D and trimming inferred from the DNA. The top ten hold about 2% of the sample, which has some 54,000 clones, roughly 87% seen once. This TCR was recovered from a woman aged 60-75 years with acute or convalescent COVID-19. The V call is TRBV9, the J call TRBJ1-3; tentatively, D is TRBD1 (5 bases). Sequenced material: peripheral blood. The CDR3 sequence: CASSSTGLSGNTIYF. The CDR3 DNA follows: TGTGCCAGCAGCTCAACAGGTCTCTCTGGAAACACCATATATTTT.